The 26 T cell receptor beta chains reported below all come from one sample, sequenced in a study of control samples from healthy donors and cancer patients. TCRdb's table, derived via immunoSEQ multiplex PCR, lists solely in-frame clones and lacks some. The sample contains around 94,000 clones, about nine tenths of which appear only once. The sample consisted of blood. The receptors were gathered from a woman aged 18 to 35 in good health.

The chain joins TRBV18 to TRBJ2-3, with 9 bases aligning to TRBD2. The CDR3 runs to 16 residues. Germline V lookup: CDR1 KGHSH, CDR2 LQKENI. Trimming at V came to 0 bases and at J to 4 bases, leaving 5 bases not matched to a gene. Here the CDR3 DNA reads TGTGCCAGCTCACCACCAGCGGGGGGAGGCGCAGATACGCAGTATTTT. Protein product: CASSPPAGGGADTQYF.

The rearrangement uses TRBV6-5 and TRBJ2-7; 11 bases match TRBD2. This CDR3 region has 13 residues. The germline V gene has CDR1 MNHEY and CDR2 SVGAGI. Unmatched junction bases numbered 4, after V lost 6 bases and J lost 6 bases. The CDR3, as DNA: TGTGCCAGCAGGAAGACTAGCGGGGTCGAGCAGTACTTC. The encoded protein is CASRKTSGVEQYF.

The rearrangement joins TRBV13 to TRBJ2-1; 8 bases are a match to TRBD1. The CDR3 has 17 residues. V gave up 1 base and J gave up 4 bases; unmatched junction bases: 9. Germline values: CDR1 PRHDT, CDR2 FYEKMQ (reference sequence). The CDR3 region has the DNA TGTGCCAGCAGCTTAGCGGGTTCAGGGGGCGGGTACAATGAGCAGTTCTTC. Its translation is CASSLAGSGGGYNEQFF.

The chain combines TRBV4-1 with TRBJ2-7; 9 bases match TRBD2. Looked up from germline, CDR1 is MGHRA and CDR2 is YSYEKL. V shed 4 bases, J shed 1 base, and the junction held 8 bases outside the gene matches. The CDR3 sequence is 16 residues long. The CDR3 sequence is CASSLPRTSGSYEQYF. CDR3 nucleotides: TGCGCCAGCAGCCTCCCCCGCACTAGCGGGTCCTACGAGCAGTACTTC.

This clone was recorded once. CDR3 amino acids: CASSLEEADYGYTF. Written as DNA, the CDR3 is TGTGCCAGCAGCTTGGAGGAGGCGGACTATGGCTACACCTTC. The rearrangement joins TRBV5-5 to TRBJ1-2; no firm D call. The CDR3 extends over 14 amino acids. CDR1 and CDR2 from the germline V gene are SGHKS and YYEKEE (reference sequence). The V end lost 0 bases, the J end lost 3 bases, and 9 bases lay between the germline ends.

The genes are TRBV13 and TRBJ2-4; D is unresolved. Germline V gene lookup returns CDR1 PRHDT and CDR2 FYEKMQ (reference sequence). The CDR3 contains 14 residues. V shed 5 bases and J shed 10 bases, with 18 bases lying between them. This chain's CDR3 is CASSHYSDLTIQYF. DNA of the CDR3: TGTGCCAGCAGCCATTATTCGGACCTAACAATTCAGTACTTC. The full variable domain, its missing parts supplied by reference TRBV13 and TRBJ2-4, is AAGVIQSPRHLIKEKRETATLKCYPIPRHDTVYWYQQGPGQDPQFLISFYEKMQSDKGSIPDRFSAQQFSDYHSELNMSSLELGDSALYFCASSHYSDLTIQYFGAGTRLSVL.

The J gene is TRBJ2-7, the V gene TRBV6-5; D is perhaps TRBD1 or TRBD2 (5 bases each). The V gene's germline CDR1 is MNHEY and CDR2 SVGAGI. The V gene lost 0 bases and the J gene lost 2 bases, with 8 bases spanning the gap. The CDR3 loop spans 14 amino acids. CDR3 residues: CASSYSGEPYEQYF. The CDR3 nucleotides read TGTGCCAGCAGTTACTCAGGGGAGCCCTACGAGCAGTACTTC.

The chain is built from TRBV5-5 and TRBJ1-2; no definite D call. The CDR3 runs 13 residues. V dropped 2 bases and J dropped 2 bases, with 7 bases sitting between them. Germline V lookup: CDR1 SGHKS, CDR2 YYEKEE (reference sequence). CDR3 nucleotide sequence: TGTGCCAGCAGCTTCACCGCAAACTATGGCTACACCTTC. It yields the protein CASSFTANYGYTF.

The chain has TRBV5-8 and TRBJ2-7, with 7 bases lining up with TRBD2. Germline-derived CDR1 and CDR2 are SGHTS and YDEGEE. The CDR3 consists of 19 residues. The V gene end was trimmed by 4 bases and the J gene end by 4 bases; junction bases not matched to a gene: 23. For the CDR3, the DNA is TGTGCCAGCAGCCCGGGCCTGGGGGGGGTTACGGGACCCAGGTACGAGCAGTACTTC. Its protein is CASSPGLGGVTGPRYEQYF.

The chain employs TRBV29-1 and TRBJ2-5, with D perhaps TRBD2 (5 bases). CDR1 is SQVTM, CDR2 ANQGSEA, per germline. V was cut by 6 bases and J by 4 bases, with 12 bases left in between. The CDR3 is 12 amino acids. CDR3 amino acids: CSVPEGGETQYF. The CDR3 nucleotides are TGCAGCGTCCCAGAGGGTGGAGAGACCCAGTACTTC.

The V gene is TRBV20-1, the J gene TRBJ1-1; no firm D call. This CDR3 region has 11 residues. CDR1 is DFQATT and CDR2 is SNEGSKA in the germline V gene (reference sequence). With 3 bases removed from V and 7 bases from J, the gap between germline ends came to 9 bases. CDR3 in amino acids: CSASYGDEAFF. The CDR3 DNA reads TGCAGTGCTAGTTACGGTGATGAAGCTTTCTTT.

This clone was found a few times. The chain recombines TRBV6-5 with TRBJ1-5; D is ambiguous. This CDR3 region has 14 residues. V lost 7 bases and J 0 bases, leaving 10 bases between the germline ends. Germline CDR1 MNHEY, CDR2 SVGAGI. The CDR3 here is CASTQIYSNQPQHF. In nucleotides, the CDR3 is TGTGCCAGCACCCAAATTTATAGCAATCAGCCCCAGCATTTT.

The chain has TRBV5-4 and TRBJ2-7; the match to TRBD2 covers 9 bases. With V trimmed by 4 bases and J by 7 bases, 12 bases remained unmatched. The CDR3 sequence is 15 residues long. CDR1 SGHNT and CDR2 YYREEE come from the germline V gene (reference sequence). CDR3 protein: CASSPGLAGAGEQYF. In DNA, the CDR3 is TGTGCCAGCAGCCCTGGATTAGCGGGGGCCGGGGAGCAGTACTTC.

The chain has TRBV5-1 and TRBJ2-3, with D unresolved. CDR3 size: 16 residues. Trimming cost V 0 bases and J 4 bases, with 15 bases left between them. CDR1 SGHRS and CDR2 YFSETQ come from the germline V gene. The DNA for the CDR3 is TGCGCCAGCAGCTTGGTGATTAGCCCGGGCGCAGATACGCAGTATTTT. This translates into CASSLVISPGADTQYF.

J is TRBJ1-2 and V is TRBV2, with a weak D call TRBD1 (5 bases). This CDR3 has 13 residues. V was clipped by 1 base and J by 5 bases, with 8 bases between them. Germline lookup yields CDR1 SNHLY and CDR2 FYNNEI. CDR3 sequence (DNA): TGTGCCAGCAGTGAAGAAGGGGCTTATGGCTACACCTTC. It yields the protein CASSEEGAYGYTF.

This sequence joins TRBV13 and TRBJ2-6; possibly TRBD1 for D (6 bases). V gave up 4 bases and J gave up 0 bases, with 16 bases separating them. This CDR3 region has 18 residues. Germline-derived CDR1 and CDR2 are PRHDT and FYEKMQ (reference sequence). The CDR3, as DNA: TGTGCCAGCAGCTGGGGACACGGACCCAGCTCTGGGGCCAACGTCCTGACTTTC. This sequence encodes CASSWGHGPSSGANVLTF.

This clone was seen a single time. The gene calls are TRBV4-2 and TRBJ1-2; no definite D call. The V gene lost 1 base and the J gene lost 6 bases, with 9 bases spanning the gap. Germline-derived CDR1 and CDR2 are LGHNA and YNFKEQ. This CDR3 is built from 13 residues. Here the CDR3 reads CASSQGYTDGYTF. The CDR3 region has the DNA TGTGCCAGCAGCCAAGGCTATACAGATGGCTACACCTTC.

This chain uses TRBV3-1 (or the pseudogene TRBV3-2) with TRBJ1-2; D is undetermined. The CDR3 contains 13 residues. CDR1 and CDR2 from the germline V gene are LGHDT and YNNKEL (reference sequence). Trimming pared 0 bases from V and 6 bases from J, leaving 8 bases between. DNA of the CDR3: TGTGCCAGCAGCCAAGACATTCGGAATGGCTACACCTTC. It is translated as CASSQDIRNGYTF.

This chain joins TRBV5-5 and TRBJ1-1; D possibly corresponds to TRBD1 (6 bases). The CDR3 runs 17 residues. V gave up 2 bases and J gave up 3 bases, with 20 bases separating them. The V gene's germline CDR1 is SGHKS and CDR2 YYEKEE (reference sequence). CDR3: CASSFSPQGGGYTEAFF. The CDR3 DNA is TGTGCCAGCAGCTTTTCACCACAGGGCGGGGGGTACACTGAAGCTTTCTTT.

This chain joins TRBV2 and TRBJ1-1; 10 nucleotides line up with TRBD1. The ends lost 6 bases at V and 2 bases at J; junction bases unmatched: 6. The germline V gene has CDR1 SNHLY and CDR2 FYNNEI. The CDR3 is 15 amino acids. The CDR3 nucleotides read TGTGCCAGCAGGGGGACAGGGGACGGAAACACTGAAGCTTTCTTT. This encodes CASRGTGDGNTEAFF. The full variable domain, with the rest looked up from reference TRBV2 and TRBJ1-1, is EPEVTQTPSHQVTQMGQEVILRCVPISNHLYFYWYRQILGQKVEFLVSFYNNEISEKSEIFDDQFSVERPDGSNFTLKIRSTKLEDSAMYFCASRGTGDGNTEAFFGQGTRLTVV.

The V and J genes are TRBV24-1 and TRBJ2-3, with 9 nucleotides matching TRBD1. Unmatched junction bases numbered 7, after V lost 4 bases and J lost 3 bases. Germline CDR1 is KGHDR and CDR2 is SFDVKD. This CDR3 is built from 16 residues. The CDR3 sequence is CATSDPDGQGTDTQYF. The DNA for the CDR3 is TGTGCCACCAGTGACCCTGACGGACAGGGGACAGATACGCAGTATTTT.

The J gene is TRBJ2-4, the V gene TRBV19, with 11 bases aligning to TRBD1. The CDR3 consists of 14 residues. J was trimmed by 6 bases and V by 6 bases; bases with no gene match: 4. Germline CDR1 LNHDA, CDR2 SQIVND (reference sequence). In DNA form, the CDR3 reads TGTGCCAGTAGCTCGGGACAGGGGGGAAACATTCAGTACTTC. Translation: CASSSGQGGNIQYF.

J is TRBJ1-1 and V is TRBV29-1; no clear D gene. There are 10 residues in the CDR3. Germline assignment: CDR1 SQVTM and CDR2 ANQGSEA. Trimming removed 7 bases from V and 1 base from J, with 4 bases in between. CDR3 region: CSATNTEAFF. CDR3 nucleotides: TGCAGCGCTACGAACACTGAAGCTTTCTTT.

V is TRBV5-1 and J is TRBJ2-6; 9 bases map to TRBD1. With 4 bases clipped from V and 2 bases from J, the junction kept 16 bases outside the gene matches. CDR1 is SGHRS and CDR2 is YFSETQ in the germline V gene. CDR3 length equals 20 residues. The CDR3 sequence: CASSQARTGDGVTGANVLTF. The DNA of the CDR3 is TGCGCCAGCAGCCAAGCGCGGACAGGGGACGGCGTAACTGGGGCCAACGTCCTGACTTTC. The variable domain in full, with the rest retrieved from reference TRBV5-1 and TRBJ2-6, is KAGVTQTPRYLIKTRGQQVTLSCSPISGHRSVSWYQQTPGQGLQFLFEYFSETQRNKGNFPGRFSGRQFSNSRSEMNVSTLELGDSALYLCASSQARTGDGVTGANVLTFGAGSRLTVL.

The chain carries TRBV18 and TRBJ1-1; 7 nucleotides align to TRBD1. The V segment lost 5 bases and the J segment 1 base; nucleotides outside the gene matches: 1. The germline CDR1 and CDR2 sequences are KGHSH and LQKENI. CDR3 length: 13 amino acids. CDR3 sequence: CASSGQANTEAFF. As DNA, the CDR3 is TGTGCCAGCTCAGGACAGGCGAACACTGAAGCTTTCTTT.

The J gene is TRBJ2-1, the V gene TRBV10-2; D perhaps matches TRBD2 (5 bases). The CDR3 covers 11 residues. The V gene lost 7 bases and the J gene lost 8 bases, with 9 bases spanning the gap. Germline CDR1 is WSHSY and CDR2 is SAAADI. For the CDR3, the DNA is TGCGCCAGCACGAGTAGCGATGAGCAGTTCTTC. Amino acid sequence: CASTSSDEQFF.